Here is one T cell receptor beta chain with its context. The antigen is undetermined. This sample was included in a study of cytomegalovirus exposure and HLA in healthy donors. Study-wide results and limits: Many donors carried some public TCRs, although rarity characterized most TCR sequences. Cytomegalovirus status was reportedly diagnosed by the classifier with high specificity and sensitivity.

Clones were read by immunoSEQ multiplex PCR, and TCRdb kept only the in-frame ones, dropping some. The sample holds tens of thousands of clones, around 97% seen once. Germline-derived CDR1 and CDR2 are MDHEN and SYDVKM. The CDR3 extends over 18 amino acids. V trimming: 2 bases; J trimming: 0 bases; junction bases outside the gene matches: 6. The chain combines TRBV28 with TRBJ2-1, with TRBD2 matching over 11 bases. The sample taken for sequencing was PBMCs. This receptor was identified in a woman aged 18-35 years in good health and CMV-seropositive. CDR3 coding DNA: TGTGCCAGCAGTTTAGGACTAGCGGGCGCCAGCTCCTACAATGAGCAGTTCTTC. Translated, it gives CASSLGLAGASSYNEQFF.